These 13 T cell receptor beta chains share one sample of origin, sequenced in a study of patients and donors after allogeneic stem cell transplantation. TCRdb re-derived calls from the RT-PCR reads in MiXCR, one entry per CDR3 protein. The repertoire holds about 300 distinct CDR3 sequences, with 2.5% to 3.5% as singletons. Sequenced material: blood, either unsorted or a sorted T cell fraction (not recorded which). The receptors were gathered from a human donor who was either an allogeneic HSCT recipient or a stem cell or donor lymphocyte infusion donor (not recorded which). It is not recorded whose cells these are; they may come from a transplant donor.

By share of the sample, this clonotype is large. The chain combines TRBV11-2 with TRBJ2-3; D may be TRBD1 or TRBD2 (5 bases each). Trimming shortened V by 2 bases and J by 2 bases, and 8 bases separated the two germline ends. Germline V gene lookup returns CDR1 SGHAT and CDR2 FQNNGV. The CDR3 length is 14 residues. This CDR3 reads CASSLLGPTDTQYF. For the CDR3, the DNA is TGTGCCAGCAGCTTATTGGGACCCACAGATACGCAGTATTTT.

By sample fraction, this clonotype is medium-sized. The gene calls are TRBV5-1 and TRBJ2-7, with D hard to call. Germline V lookup: CDR1 SGHRS, CDR2 YFSETQ. The CDR3 consists of 14 residues. V was shortened by 5 bases and J by 6 bases, with 18 bases between the two germline ends. The CDR3 bases are TGCGCCAGCAGTTTAACTGGATTCGATGTCGAGCAGTACGTC. Translation gives CASSLTGFDVEQYV.

This clonotype rates as large (0.1 to 1%). The rearrangement joins TRBV11-2 to TRBJ2-1, with D tentatively TRBD2 (6 bases). CDR3 length: 14 residues. Germline V gives CDR1 SGHAT, CDR2 FQNNGV. V was cut by 5 bases and J by 8 bases, with 16 bases left in between. The CDR3: CASSISSGVDEQFF. In nucleotides, the CDR3 is TGTGCCAGCAGCATTTCATCGGGGGTGGATGAGCAGTTCTTC.

This clonotype rates as large. The rearrangement links TRBV7-9 to TRBJ2-2, with TRBD2 as a possible D gene (6 bases). This CDR3 spans 15 amino acids. Trimming removed 5 bases at V and 0 bases at J, with 10 bases between. Looked up from germline, CDR1 is SEHNR and CDR2 is FQNEAQ (reference sequence). The CDR3 DNA sequence: TGTGCCAGCAGCCTCGGACTACCGAACACCGGGGAGCTGTTTTTT. Encoded protein: CASSLGLPNTGELFF.

This clonotype is termed hyperexpanded (1% or more). CDR3: CASSLEAGGSYNEQFF. DNA of the CDR3: TGTGCCAGCAGCTTAGAAGCGGGAGGCTCCTACAATGAGCAGTTCTTC. The J gene is TRBJ2-1, the V gene TRBV7-8; TRBD2 matches at 9 bases. Looked up from germline, CDR1 is SGHVS and CDR2 is FQNEAQ. With V trimmed by 1 base and J by 0 bases, 1 base remained unmatched. The CDR3 consists of 16 residues.

This clonotype was observed a few times. The genes are TRBV7-8 and TRBJ2-1, with no clear D. The CDR3 sequence is 16 residues long. The germline V gene has CDR1 SGHVS and CDR2 FQNEAQ. With 5 bases removed from V and 5 bases from J, the gap between germline ends came to 19 bases. The CDR3 is CASSTPIGGPDNEQFF. The DNA for the CDR3 is TGTGCCAGCAGCACCCCCATTGGTGGACCCGACAATGAGCAGTTCTTC.

The table lists this clonotype with a few counts. The chain uses TRBV11-1 and TRBJ1-2; D perhaps matches TRBD1 (5 bases). From germline, CDR1 is SGHAT and CDR2 FQDESV (reference sequence). Trimming shortened V by 3 bases and J by 7 bases, and 18 bases separated the two germline ends. CDR3 length equals 15 residues. The CDR3 nucleotides are TGTGCCAGCAGCTTCCGGGACGGTCCGATTAGTGGCTACACCTTC. This codes for CASSFRDGPISGYTF.

By sample fraction, this clonotype is large (0.1 to 1%). The V call is TRBV27, the J call TRBJ2-7; 7 nucleotides align to TRBD1. Germline V gene sequence: CDR1 MNHEY, CDR2 SMNVEV (reference sequence). V was clipped by 6 bases and J by 5 bases; unmatched bases: 7. The CDR3 is 13 residues long. The CDR3 DNA reads as TGTGCCAGCAGAACAGGGGCGACCAACGAGCAGTACTTC. Protein: CASRTGATNEQYF.

The chain links TRBV9 to TRBJ1-2; no definite D call. Trimming shortened V by 0 bases and J by 4 bases, and 13 bases separated the two germline ends. Germline CDR1 is SGDLS and CDR2 is YYNGEE. There are 15 residues in the CDR3. The CDR3 nucleotides are TGTGCCAGCAGCGTAGGGAGCAGTCTGGCCTATGGCTACACCTTC. Amino acid sequence: CASSVGSSLAYGYTF.

This clonotype was counted only a few times. This chain connects TRBV6-4 to TRBJ2-1; 13 bases align to TRBD2. Looked up from germline, CDR1 is MRHNA and CDR2 is SNTAGT. The CDR3 extends over 17 amino acids. V trimming: 3 bases; J trimming: 2 bases; junction bases outside the gene matches: 4. CDR3 region: CASSETSGGAPYNEQFF. The CDR3 bases are TGTGCCAGCAGTGAAACTAGCGGGGGGGCCCCCTACAATGAGCAGTTCTTC.

This clonotype counts as medium-sized. The rearrangement joins TRBV5-1 to TRBJ2-7; weak D call: TRBD1 (5 bases). CDR1 is SGHRS, CDR2 YFSETQ, per germline. The CDR3 totals 13 residues. The germline V and J ends were trimmed by 4 bases and 3 bases, with 11 bases remaining between them. CDR3 nucleotide sequence: TGCGCCAGCAGCGAAGGGGCAGTCTACGAGCAGTACTTC. Translated, it gives CASSEGAVYEQYF.

This clonotype is medium-sized within its sample. The CDR3 DNA reads TGTGCCAGCAGCCAAGTCAGAGGGAGCCGCCAAGAGACCCAGTACTTC. It codes for CASSQVRGSRQETQYF. The V gene is TRBV4-2, the J gene TRBJ2-5; tentatively, D is TRBD2 (5 bases). The CDR3 spans 16 residues. Between the trimmed V and J ends, which lost 1 base and 1 base, there was a span of 13 bases. The germline gives CDR1 LGHNA, CDR2 YNFKEQ.

The CDR3 DNA follows: TGTGCCAGCAGCTTAGAGGTGGTGGGCCATGGCTACACCTTC. It encodes CASSLEVVGHGYTF. The rearrangement uses TRBV7-6 and TRBJ1-2; no reliable D call. This CDR3 has 14 amino acids. Trimming pared 1 base from V and 6 bases from J, leaving 12 bases between. The germline CDR1 and CDR2 sequences are SGHVS and FNYEAQ.